This TCR beta chain was retrieved from a study of blood T cell repertoires in COVID-19. Some clones are missing from TCRdb's copy, which holds only in-frame ones; the method was immunoSEQ multiplex PCR. The sample has 150,000 or so clones, 65% to 85% seen once; the top ten hold roughly 6%. The CDR3 is 15 amino acids. Germline loops: CDR1 SGHTS, CDR2 YDEGEE. V lost 2 bases and J 4 bases, leaving 15 bases between the germline ends. V is TRBV5-8 and J is TRBJ1-2; D gene unclear. Sequences were obtained from PBMCs or T cells enriched from blood (not recorded which). This clonotype was sampled from a woman in her forties with acute COVID-19. The CDR3 sequence: CASSFGLEGGYGYTF. Here the CDR3 DNA reads TGTGCCAGCAGCTTCGGACTTGAGGGCGGCTATGGCTACACCTTC.